The rows below give T cell receptor beta chains drawn from one sample of a study of blood T cell repertoires in COVID-19. Clones were read by immunoSEQ multiplex PCR, and TCRdb kept only the in-frame ones, dropping some. The sample lists fewer than 250,000 clones, less than 85% occurring once. The sample consisted of peripheral blood. The receptors were gathered from a woman aged 50 to 65 with acute or convalescent COVID-19. CDR3s include the opening cysteine and the closing phenylalanine or tryptophan. A D gene is named only where the DNA matches it firmly. Clone size is given for some rows only: seen once, a few or many times, or a class if the clone is expanded.

TRBJ2-7,TRBD2,NA,TRBV18,CASSPTRTSGRYEQYF,TGTGCCAGCTCACCCACAAGGACTAGCGGGAGGTACGAGCAGTACTTC
TRBJ1-4,TRBD1,NA,TRBV25-1,CASSEGQTATNEKLFF,TGTGCCAGCAGTGAGGGACAGACGGCAACTAATGAAAAACTGTTTTTT
TRBJ1-5,TRBD1,NA,TRBV19,CATKTGTEGLYSNQPQHF,TGTGCCACCAAAACCGGGACAGAAGGCCTTTATAGCAATCAGCCCCAGCATTTT
TRBJ1-3,TRBD1,NA,TRBV4-2,CASSPTGAWDGNTIYF,TGTGCCAGCAGCCCTACAGGGGCTTGGGATGGAAACACCATATATTTT
TRBJ1-1,NA,NA,TRBV6-5,CASSYGRGGNTEAFF,TGTGCCAGCAGTTACGGCAGGGGCGGAAACACTGAAGCTTTCTTT
TRBJ2-1,NA,NA,TRBV27,CASSSDNEQFF,TGTGCCAGCAGTTCCGACAATGAGCAGTTCTTC
TRBJ1-6,NA,NA,TRBV27,CASRSSGYNSPLHF,TGTGCCAGCAGGAGTTCGGGGTATAATTCACCCCTCCACTTT
TRBJ2-7,TRBD1,NA,TRBV28,CASSFSGQQVGQYF,TGTGCCAGCAGTTTCTCGGGACAGCAAGTAGGGCAGTACTTC
TRBJ2-7,NA,NA,TRBV19,CASKSEGSAYEQYF,TGTGCCAGTAAGTCGGAGGGGTCTGCCTACGAGCAGTACTTC
TRBJ1-6,NA,NA,TRBV21-1,CASSRNSDRAMHSYNSPLHF,TGTGCCAGCAGCCGAAACTCCGACAGGGCCATGCACTCCTATAATTCACCCCTCCACTTT
TRBJ2-7,TRBD1,NA,TRBV18,CASSGGQGVSYEQYF,TGTGCCAGCTCAGGCGGACAGGGGGTCTCCTACGAGCAGTACTTC
TRBJ2-1,TRBD2,once,TRBV27,CASSLLAGGYNEQFF,TGTGCCAGCAGTCTGTTAGCGGGGGGCTACAATGAGCAGTTCTTC
TRBJ2-7,NA,NA,TRBV18,CASSPPGGYEQYF,TGTGCCAGCTCACCCCCAGGAGGGTACGAGCAGTACTTC
TRBJ2-7,TRBD2,NA,TRBV19,CASSIGRLAGGPGEDYEQYF,TGTGCCAGTAGTATAGGGAGACTAGCGGGAGGTCCAGGTGAAGACTACGAGCAGTACTTC
TRBJ1-3,TRBD1,NA,TRBV24-1,CATSGGQGRSGNTIYF,TGTGCCACCAGTGGCGGACAGGGGAGGTCTGGAAACACCATATATTTT
TRBJ1-2,TRBD1,NA,TRBV28,CASSLRTGSYGYTF,TGTGCCAGCAGCCTCCGGACAGGGTCCTATGGCTACACCTTC
TRBJ1-4,NA,once,TRBV5-8,CASSLFTTNEKLFF,TGTGCCAGCAGCTTATTTACAACTAATGAAAAACTGTTTTTT
TRBJ1-5,TRBD1,NA,TRBV19,CASSTGQGRKNQPQHF,TGTGCCAGTAGTACGGGACAGGGACGAAAAAATCAGCCCCAGCATTTT
TRBJ2-7,TRBD1,NA,TRBV6-5,CASSPGQGVYEQYF,TGTGCCAGCAGTCCGGGACAGGGGGTTTACGAGCAGTACTTC
TRBJ1-2,NA,NA,TRBV28,CASSLGQGLGYTF,TGTGCCAGCAGTCTGGGGCAGGGTTTAGGCTACACCTTC
TRBJ1-5,NA,many,TRBV28,CASSFSGRGDQPQHF,TGTGCCAGCAGTTTTTCAGGCAGGGGCGATCAGCCCCAGCATTTT
TRBJ2-3,TRBD2,NA,TRBV7-2,CASRLPSGITDTQYF,TGTGCCAGCCGTCTACCTAGCGGGATCACAGATACGCAGTATTTT
TRBJ2-3,NA,NA,TRBV7-8,CASSLRGGGTDTQYF,TGTGCCAGCAGCTTAAGAGGGGGGGGTACAGATACGCAGTATTTT
TRBJ2-7,NA,NA,TRBV28,CASLGSAPRHEQYF,TGTGCCAGCCTAGGTTCTGCCCCTCGCCACGAGCAGTACTTC
TRBJ1-2,TRBD1,few,TRBV12-3/TRBV12-4,CASSLQGDYGYTF,TGTGCCAGCAGTTTACAGGGGGACTATGGCTACACCTTC
TRBJ1-1,NA,NA,TRBV3-1/TRBV3-2,CASSPQGRTEAFF,TGTGCCAGCAGCCCACAGGGTCGGACTGAAGCTTTCTTT
TRBJ2-6,TRBD2,NA,TRBV28,CASRTSGGSGANVLTF,TGTGCCAGCCGGACTAGCGGGGGCTCTGGGGCCAACGTCCTGACTTTC
TRBJ2-5,TRBD1,NA,TRBV5-6,CASRTGGSAQYF,TGTGCCAGCAGGACAGGGGGTTCGGCCCAGTACTTC
TRBJ2-5,TRBD1,NA,TRBV2,CASSGQGAFQETQYF,TGTGCCAGTTCAGGACAGGGGGCTTTCCAAGAGACCCAGTACTTC
TRBJ2-7,NA,NA,TRBV18,CASSPLGQYNEQYF,TGTGCCAGCTCACCACTAGGACAGTATAACGAGCAGTACTTC
TRBJ2-1,NA,NA,TRBV27,CASSRLRSSYNEQFF,TGTGCCAGCAGTCGCCTGAGGTCGTCTTACAATGAGCAGTTCTTC
TRBJ1-2,NA,NA,TRBV5-1,CASSRVGGDYGYTF,TGCGCCAGCAGCCGGGTCGGGGGAGACTATGGCTACACCTTC
TRBJ2-7,TRBD2,few,TRBV19,CASSAILAGGSYEQYF,TGTGCCAGTAGTGCCATCCTAGCGGGGGGCTCCTACGAGCAGTACTTC
TRBJ2-7,NA,NA,TRBV15,CATSSRQGGGYEQYF,TGTGCCACCAGCAGTAGACAAGGGGGGGGCTACGAGCAGTACTTC
TRBJ1-1,NA,NA,TRBV29-1,CSVATGNTEAFF,TGCAGCGTGGCGACAGGGAACACTGAAGCTTTCTTT
TRBJ2-1,NA,NA,TRBV5-1,CASSLQTINEQFF,TGCGCCAGCAGCTTACAGACCATCAATGAGCAGTTCTTC
TRBJ2-1,TRBD1,once,TRBV9,CASSVETGVRFF,TGTGCCAGCAGCGTAGAGACAGGGGTTCGATTCTTC
TRBJ1-4,TRBD1,NA,TRBV4-2,CASSLGQDFSKKLFF,TGTGCCAGCAGCCTTGGACAGGACTTCTCGAAAAAACTGTTTTTT
TRBJ1-5,NA,NA,TRBV28,CASSSTLDYQPQHF,TGTGCCAGCAGTTCGACACTGGATTATCAGCCCCAGCATTTT
TRBJ1-5,NA,NA,TRBV6-5,CASTTTVLGPQHF,TGTGCCAGCACTACGACAGTTCTGGGGCCCCAGCATTTT
TRBJ1-1,TRBD1,NA,TRBV3-1/TRBV3-2,CASSRRQGTEAFF,TGTGCCAGCAGCCGTCGACAGGGGACTGAAGCTTTCTTT
TRBJ2-2,NA,NA,TRBV3-1/TRBV3-2,CASTQYGELFF,TGTGCCAGCACCCAGTACGGGGAGCTGTTTTTT
TRBJ2-5,NA,NA,TRBV12-5,CASGLVPGDRRNQETQYF,TGTGCTAGTGGTTTGGTACCGGGGGACAGACGGAACCAAGAGACCCAGTACTTC
TRBJ2-3,TRBD1,once,TRBV28,CASSFGGRGRYF,TGTGCCAGCAGTTTTGGGGGCAGGGGGAGGTATTTT
TRBJ2-4,TRBD2,few,TRBV6-2/TRBV6-3,CASSYRSESGRSRKNIQYF,TGTGCCAGCAGTTACCGTTCGGAGAGCGGGAGGTCAAGGAAAAACATTCAGTACTTC
TRBJ2-1,NA,NA,TRBV3-1/TRBV3-2,CASSDRWARPDNEQFF,TGTGCCAGCAGCGACCGCTGGGCACGGCCAGACAATGAGCAGTTCTTC
TRBJ1-5,NA,NA,TRBV24-1,CATSDLGGADQPQHF,TGTGCCACCAGTGATTTGGGGGGGGCCGATCAGCCCCAGCATTTT
TRBJ2-7,NA,many,TRBV27,CARDGGSYEQYF,TGTGCCAGGGATGGGGGGTCCTACGAGCAGTACTTC
TRBJ2-5,TRBD2,many,TRBV18,CASSPENGRASETQYF,TGTGCCAGCTCACCAGAAAACGGGAGGGCCTCGGAGACCCAGTACTTC
TRBJ2-3,NA,NA,TRBV6-5,CASSYSGGARDTQYF,TGTGCCAGCAGTTACTCGGGGGGGGCTAGGGATACGCAGTATTTT
TRBJ2-2,TRBD2,NA,TRBV19,CAGGLAGNTGELFF,TGTGCCGGGGGACTAGCGGGCAACACCGGGGAGCTGTTTTTT
TRBJ2-5,TRBD2,NA,TRBV5-1,CASSTAGGQETQYF,TGCGCCAGCAGCACGGCGGGAGGGCAAGAGACCCAGTACTTC
TRBJ2-4,TRBD2,once,TRBV5-1,CASSFTGTTIQYF,TGCGCCAGCAGCTTTACCGGGACTACCATTCAGTACTTC
TRBJ1-3,NA,NA,TRBV30,CARRSGSGNTIYF,TGTGCCCGGCGCTCGGGGTCGGGAAACACCATATATTTT
TRBJ1-6,NA,once,TRBV30,CAWSREDNSPLHF,TGTGCCTGGAGTCGGGAAGATAATTCACCCCTCCACTTT
TRBJ1-2,NA,once,TRBV7-5,CARSPHRQGVGGYTF,TGTGCCAGAAGCCCCCACCGACAGGGGGTCGGTGGCTACACCTTC